This T cell receptor beta chain is drawn from a study of cytomegalovirus exposure and HLA in healthy donors (dated by TCRdb to the late 2010s). Background on the whole study: The 500 to 800 repertoires of the first cohort and the roughly 110 validation repertoires were produced on the same platform, according to a later analysis. The study aimed to test whether signatures of past pathogen exposure could be identified by cataloging public T cell receptors. In addition to the first cohort of around 670 subjects, a separate validation cohort of 120 different subjects was used. To predict cytomegalovirus infection status, the study brought together high-throughput TCR immunosequencing, statistical association of individual TCRs with disease status, and machine learning. Findings and caveats that apply to the study as a whole: The authors suggested that the approach could potentially be extended to other disease states and immunological phenotypes. While some public TCRs were present in many individuals, most TCR sequences turned up only very rarely across donors. In vitro tests confirmed that three of the cytomegalovirus-associated TCR beta chains recognize cytomegalovirus antigens. Subsequent analysis determined that TCRs grouped into clusters in the first cohort also showed a tendency toward co-occurrence across the roughly 110 validation repertoires, and about 93% of cluster scores exceeded 0. The study listed around 160 TCR beta chains as associated with cytomegalovirus. All 120 or so repertoires were used to score co-occurrence in the validation cohort in a later analysis, because that analysis had no HLA typing for the cohort. Cytomegalovirus status was reported to be diagnosed by the classifier with high specificity and sensitivity in both the original and validation cohorts.

Remarks on this clone: Its antigen is currently not known. Nothing much larger sits one base from this clone, and base qualities are not available.

The CDR3 holds 14 amino acids from the cysteine to the phenylalanine. Solely the CDR3 DNA is kept, with 42 bases framed from the first base. From the germline V gene, CDR1 is MNHNS and CDR2 is SASEGT. Relative to germline, V is 1 base shorter and J is 1 base shorter, with 7 bases between their ends. The library relied on the immunoSEQ multiplex PCR assay. The authors' pipeline ran thus. A statistical classification framework was developed to diagnose cytomegalovirus status using the catalog of TCR beta chain sequences. Here the immuneACCESS table is served through TCRdb, limited to in-frame sequences with V and J called. Missing clones are a known gap in these copies; in checked studies unresolved V genes cover under half, and the rest lacks a known reason. D and trimming come from the DNA, and the V and J calls and clone size come from that table. Across this sample there are about 73,000 clones, with roughly 96% seen only once. In total, the top ten clones hold 3.3% of the sample.

Separate from the roughly 630-subject first cohort, the validation cohort of around 130 subjects was the group to which the donors belonged. This TCR was sampled from a man aged 18 to 30 in good health and CMV-seronegative. The chain is assembled from TRBV6-1 and TRBJ1-2, with no reliable assignment of the D segment. What was sequenced was PBMCs. The nucleotides read TGTGCCAGCAGTGAAGTCGGGGATAACTATGGCTACACCTTC. The translation is CASSEVGDNYGYTF.